The present T cell receptor beta chain was sequenced within a study of cytomegalovirus exposure and HLA in healthy donors. Overall study results and limits: The authors assumed roughly uniform sequencing depth across donors for presence/absence analyses.

The PCR made use of 60 Vbeta and 13 Jbeta primers. Data came from immunoSEQ multiplex PCR; TCRdb stores just in-frame clones and leaves some out. With under 130,000 clones in the sample, the ten largest clones hold 3% to 3.5%. In the case of this clone: What it binds is not known.

CDR3 size: 16 residues. CDR1 is SEHNR and CDR2 is FQNEAQ in the germline V gene (reference sequence). With V trimmed by 0 bases and J by 5 bases, 7 bases remained unmatched. Samples came from healthy bone marrow donors. The sequencing sample was made of PBMCs. This TCR derives from a man in his forties in good health and CMV-seronegative. The rearrangement links TRBV7-9 to TRBJ2-5; TRBD2 agrees at 9 bases. DNA of the CDR3: TGTGCCAGCAGCTTAGCGAATAGCGGGAGAGTTGAGACCCAGTACTTC. It codes for CASSLANSGRVETQYF.